This TCR beta chain originates from a study of T cell repertoires in cytomegalovirus infection (dated by TCRdb to between 2018 and 2020). About the full investigation: Because public TCR beta signatures pointed to carriage of CMV infection together with the matching HLA type, the HLA type of each donor mattered for the analysis.

Paper-wide results and their limitations: The ex vivo response was dominated by HLA-C-restricted CMV-specific TCR beta clonotypes, which also provided the single most frequent clonotype in two of eight donors. Cumulative frequency of public TCR beta family members discriminated carriers of CMV infection plus the relevant HLA type in this cohort and an independent approximately 400-donor cohort.

TCRdb shows the sequencer as Illumina HiSeq 1500. TCRdb handled the public reads itself, with Q25 trimming in fastp and clone calling in MiXCR, and kept productive beta chains. Rows with one shared CDR3 protein collapse into an entry with the most common genes and DNA. In this sample the table shows around 740,000 distinct CDR3 sequences, roughly 36% of which occur a single time. The ten most abundant clones make up roughly 2.9% of the sample. This clonotype was observed a few times. Its target antigen remains unknown. The sample holds no much larger clone one base away, and base qualities are not on file. V gives up 2 bases and J gives up 7 bases, and the segment between their germline ends measures 18 bases. The CDR3 runs 15 residues from the cysteine to the phenylalanine. Of the read, only the CDR3 DNA is kept; its 45 bases are in frame from base 1. Looking up the germline V gene yields CDR1 MGHRA and CDR2 YSYEKL.

Sequencing was done on a sample of PBMCs. The receptor was derived from a human donor in good health (CMV status not recorded). Some clones in this sample may be carry-over from other donors' samples. The chain joins TRBV4-1 to TRBJ2-7, with the D call perhaps TRBD1 or TRBD2, as 7 bases match in each case. The CDR3 protein: CASSQLDREGEEQYF. The sequence in DNA is TGCGCCAGCAGCCAACTTGACAGGGAGGGGGAAGAGCAGTACTTC.